This TCR beta chain was sequenced in a study of identical twins. A note on this clonotype: Its antigen is unknown.

Whole-study findings and limits: The authors drew conclusions from cross-sectional statistical analysis rather than following the same donors. Whereas memory repertoires showed no such difference, abundant cord blood beta clonotypes carried fewer insertions.

TCRdb recomputed calls from the 5' RACE reads with MiXCR, one row per CDR3 protein. The sample carries hundreds of thousands of distinct CDR3 sequences, 9% to 15% recorded once. Trimming removed 1 base from V and 0 bases from J, with 11 bases in between. Germline CDR1 and CDR2: SGHRS and YFSETQ. This CDR3 region has 17 residues. The same specimen was also included in a second study, on yellow fever vaccine responses in identical twins.

Material: PBMCs. The receptor comes from a young woman in good health. This chain uses TRBV5-1 with TRBJ2-6, with D uncertain. CDR3 amino acids: CASSLIGTPSGANVLTF. The CDR3 DNA reads as TGCGCCAGCAGCTTGATTGGCACCCCCTCTGGGGCCAACGTCCTGACTTTC.